A single sample is the source of the 14 T cell receptor beta chains below, sequenced in a study of neurological immune-mediated disorders. MiXCR, applied by TCRdb to the 5' RACE reads, yields one record per CDR3 protein. Among approximately 90,000 distinct CDR3 sequences, roughly 3.5% were seen once, and the ten largest hold roughly 6%. Specimen: PBMCs. These receptors were obtained from a woman between 18 and 29 years old with multiple sclerosis.

Note on this clonotype: Given a much more abundant clone one base away, this may be a read error. The chain has TRBV5-1 and TRBJ1-3; 10 bases map to TRBD1. Per germline, CDR1 SGHRS and CDR2 YFSETQ. The CDR3 sequence is 16 residues long. As DNA, the CDR3 is TGCGCCAGCAGTGGGGGCCGACAGGGGGCTGGAAAAACCATATATTTT. Amino acids: CASSGGRQGAGKTIYF.

There are many counts of this clonotype. The chain combines TRBV20-1 with TRBJ1-4, with D possibly being TRBD1 (5 bases). CDR1 and CDR2 (germline): DFQATT, SNEGSKA (reference sequence). CDR3 size: 15 residues. V was pared by 3 bases and J by 10 bases, with 21 bases between. CDR3 in amino acids: CSARQGPRRDGKLFF. In DNA, the CDR3 is TGCAGTGCTAGGCAGGGCCCAAGGCGGGATGGAAAACTGTTTTTT.

This clonotype was seen many times. The gene calls are TRBV20-1 and TRBJ2-3; D not resolved. This CDR3 contains 12 residues. V lost 5 bases and J lost 6, with 12 bases in between. The germline V gene encodes CDR1 DFQATT and CDR2 SNEGSKA (reference sequence). The CDR3 DNA sequence: TGCAGTGCTGGGCTAATTCGGGATACGCAGTATTTT. It encodes CSAGLIRDTQYF.

This clonotype was detected ten times or more. The chain has TRBV10-3 and TRBJ2-7, with D hard to call. Germline V gives CDR1 ENHRY, CDR2 SYGVKD. The CDR3 sequence is 14 residues long. V gave up 4 bases and J gave up 3 bases, with 13 bases separating them. The chain's CDR3 is CAISGQDAVYEQYF. CDR3 DNA: TGTGCCATCAGTGGGCAAGACGCGGTCTACGAGCAGTACTTC.

This clonotype appeared many times. The chain carries TRBV18 and TRBJ2-7; possible D gene TRBD2, 6 bases. This CDR3 is built from 16 residues. V lost 2 bases and J lost 0, with 14 bases in between. Germline CDR1 KGHSH, CDR2 LQKENI. The DNA of the CDR3 is TGTGCCAGCTCACCATGGGAGGAGGTTAGCTCCTACGAGCAGTACTTC. Translated, it gives CASSPWEEVSSYEQYF. The full variable domain, its missing parts supplied by reference TRBV18 and TRBJ2-7, is NAGVMQNPRHLVRRRGQEARLRCSPMKGHSHVYWYRQLPEEGLKFMVYLQKENIIDESGMPKERFSAEFPKEGPSILRIQQVVRGDSAAYFCASSPWEEVSSYEQYFGPGTRLTVT.

The sample holds many counts of this clonotype. V usage is TRBV7-3 and J usage is TRBJ2-2; a possible D gene is TRBD2 (5 bases). V was shortened by 1 base and J by 3 bases, with 6 bases between the two germline ends. The CDR3 totals 14 residues. CDR1 SGHTA and CDR2 FQGTGA come from the germline V gene. CDR3 DNA sequence: TGTGCCAGCAGCTTAATCGGGGACACCGGGGAGCTGTTTTTT. Translating gives CASSLIGDTGELFF.

This clonotype was picked up many times. This chain links TRBV20-1 with TRBJ1-1, with unresolved D. Germline loops: CDR1 DFQATT, CDR2 SNEGSKA (reference sequence). V lost 5 bases to trimming and J lost 1 base, with 5 bases between them. This CDR3 is built from 11 residues. The CDR3 loop reads CSAERNTEAFF. The CDR3, as DNA: TGCAGTGCTGAGAGGAACACTGAAGCTTTCTTT.

This clonotype appeared many times. V is TRBV6-5 and J is TRBJ1-3; D might be TRBD1 (6 bases). The CDR3 has 17 amino acids. Germline assignment: CDR1 MNHEY and CDR2 SVGAGI. Trimming stripped 0 bases from V and 3 bases from J, with 15 bases between. The CDR3, as DNA: TGTGCCAGCAGTTACTCGCAACCCGGACAGAATGGAAACACCATATATTTT. It encodes CASSYSQPGQNGNTIYF.

This clonotype was seen repeatedly, ten times or more. V and J are TRBV5-6 and TRBJ1-2; the D gene is possibly TRBD1 (5 bases). Germline assignment: CDR1 SGHDT and CDR2 YYEEEE. Deletions cut 5 bases from V and 4 bases from J, with 21 bases between. CDR3 size: 16 residues. The chain's CDR3 is CASSPGWSREAYGYTF. For the CDR3, the DNA is TGTGCCAGCAGTCCCGGCTGGAGCAGGGAAGCCTATGGCTACACCTTC.

This clonotype has ten or more counts. This rearrangement joins TRBV20-1 to TRBJ2-1; unclear D gene. Trimming pared 6 bases from V and 0 bases from J, leaving 15 bases between. Germline V gives CDR1 DFQATT, CDR2 SNEGSKA (reference sequence). This CDR3 is 15 amino acids long. DNA for the CDR3: TGCAGTGCCAAGCCACTGACTGGCTCCTACAATGAGCAGTTCTTC. Translated: CSAKPLTGSYNEQFF.

This clonotype was observed many times. The chain combines TRBV11-1 with TRBJ2-6, with D perhaps TRBD1 (6 bases). Germline V CDR1 and CDR2: SGHAT, FQDESV (reference sequence). The V gene lost 3 bases and the J gene lost 2 bases, with 11 bases spanning the gap. The CDR3 is 16 residues long. CDR3 region: CASSFTGFTGANVLTF. CDR3 nucleotide sequence: TGTGCCAGCAGCTTCACAGGGTTCACTGGGGCCAACGTCCTGACTTTC.

In its sample, this clonotype was seen many times. The chain uses TRBV7-2 and TRBJ2-1, with 11 positions matching TRBD2. The germline V gene has CDR1 SGHTA and CDR2 FQGNSA. With 7 bases clipped from V and 12 bases from J, the junction kept 14 bases outside the gene matches. The CDR3 is 15 amino acids. DNA for the CDR3: TGTGCCAGCACCGACCGGTCTAGCGGGGGGCAAAGGCAGTTCTTC. This encodes CASTDRSSGGQRQFF. The whole variable domain, remainder taken from reference TRBV7-2 and TRBJ2-1, is GAGVSQSPSNKVTEKGKDVELRCDPISGHTALYWYRQSLGQGLEFLIYFQGNSAPDKSGLPSDRFSAERTGGSVSTLTIQRTQQEDSAVYLCASTDRSSGGQRQFFGPGTRLTVL.

Ten or more counts support this clonotype. The chain employs TRBV10-3 and TRBJ2-1; 12 nucleotides align to TRBD2. V gave up 6 bases and J gave up 9 bases; unmatched junction bases: 12. CDR1 and CDR2 from the germline V gene are ENHRY and SYGVKD. This CDR3 spans 16 amino acids. The CDR3 coding sequence is TGTGCCATCAGAATATGGACTAGCGGGGCTTCCGGTGAGCAGTTCTTC. It specifies CAIRIWTSGASGEQFF.

A few counts support this clonotype. The J gene is TRBJ2-1, the V gene TRBV12-5; 7 bases are shared with TRBD1. Trimming took 5 bases from V and 5 from J; bases not matched to a gene: 3. The V gene's germline CDR1 is LGHNT and CDR2 FRNRAP. CDR3 length: 13 amino acids. The CDR3 region is CASGTGVDNEQFF. DNA for the CDR3: TGTGCTAGTGGTACAGGGGTGGACAATGAGCAGTTCTTC. The entire variable domain, with the rest obtained from reference TRBV12-5 and TRBJ2-1, is as follows: DARVTQTPRHKVTEMGQEVTMRCQPILGHNTVFWYRQTMMQGLELLAYFRNRAPLDDSGMPKDRFSAEMPDATLATLKIQPSEPRDSAVYFCASGTGVDNEQFFGPGTRLTVL.